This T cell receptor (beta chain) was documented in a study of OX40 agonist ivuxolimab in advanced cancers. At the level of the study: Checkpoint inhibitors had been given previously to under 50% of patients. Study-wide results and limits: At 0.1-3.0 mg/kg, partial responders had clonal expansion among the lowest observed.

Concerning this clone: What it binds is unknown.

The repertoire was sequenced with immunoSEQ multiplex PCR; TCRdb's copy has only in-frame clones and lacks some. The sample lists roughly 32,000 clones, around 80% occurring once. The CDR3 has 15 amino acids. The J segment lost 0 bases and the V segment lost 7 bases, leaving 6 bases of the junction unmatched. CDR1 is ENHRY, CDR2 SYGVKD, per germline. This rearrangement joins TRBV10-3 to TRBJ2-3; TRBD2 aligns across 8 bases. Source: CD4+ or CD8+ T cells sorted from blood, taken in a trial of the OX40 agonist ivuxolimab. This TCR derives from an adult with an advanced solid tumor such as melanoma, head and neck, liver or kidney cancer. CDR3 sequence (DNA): TGTGCCATCACCGTTAGCGGGGTTAGCACAGATACGCAGTATTTT. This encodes CAITVSGVSTDTQYF.